These 14 T cell receptor beta chains were sequenced from one sample in a study of blood T cell repertoires in COVID-19. Sequencing was performed with immunoSEQ multiplex PCR; in TCRdb, only in-frame clones are kept and a portion is missing. The sample yields 240,000 or so clones, roughly 86% seen once. Sequencing was done on a sample of peripheral blood. Source of these receptors: a young woman who had recovered from COVID-19.

The gene calls are TRBV7-3 and TRBJ1-1; 7 bases match TRBD1. CDR1 is SGHTA and CDR2 is FQGTGA in the germline V gene. The junction had 10 bases not matched to a gene; V was cut back by 5 bases and J by 1 base. The CDR3 has 16 residues. CDR3 protein: CASSPQVGGRNTEAFF. As DNA, the CDR3 is TGTGCCAGCAGCCCCCAGGTAGGGGGCAGGAACACTGAAGCTTTCTTT.

The chain joins TRBV4-1 to TRBJ2-7; tentatively, D is TRBD1 (6 bases). Germline CDR1 MGHRA, CDR2 YSYEKL. V lost 0 bases to trimming and J lost 0 bases, with 15 bases between them. The CDR3 covers 17 residues. The CDR3 sequence: CASSQELGHLSSYEQYF. In nucleotides, the CDR3 is TGCGCCAGCAGCCAAGAACTGGGACATCTGAGCTCCTACGAGCAGTACTTC.

The rearrangement joins TRBV3-1 (or the pseudogene TRBV3-2) to TRBJ2-7, with D maybe TRBD1 (5 bases). CDR3 length equals 14 residues. Germline V gene lookup returns CDR1 LGHDT and CDR2 YNNKEL (reference sequence). Trimming stripped 2 bases from V and 2 bases from J, with 10 bases between. CDR3 nucleotides: TGTGCCAGCAGCCAAAGGGGCACCCCCTACGAGCAGTACTTC. Encoded protein: CASSQRGTPYEQYF.

This chain connects TRBV5-1 to TRBJ2-7; TRBD2 might be the D (5 bases). The CDR3 spans 12 residues. Germline V gene lookup returns CDR1 SGHRS and CDR2 YFSETQ. The V end lost 2 bases, the J end lost 7 bases, and 10 bases lay between the germline ends. The CDR3 DNA sequence: TGCGCCAGCAGCTTTACCAGAGGGGAGCAGTACTTC. Amino acid sequence: CASSFTRGEQYF.

The V gene is TRBV4-2, the J gene TRBJ2-1; D perhaps matches TRBD1 (5 bases). Germline V gene lookup returns CDR1 LGHNA and CDR2 YNFKEQ. The CDR3 is made up of 13 amino acids. V was pared by 5 bases and J by 10 bases, with 15 bases between. The CDR3 DNA follows: TGTGCCAGCAGCTCCCTGTCAGGGTGGGAGCAGTTCTTC. Its protein product is CASSSLSGWEQFF.

The rearrangement joins TRBV7-2 to TRBJ1-2; possibly TRBD1 for D (6 bases). The CDR3 has 14 amino acids. Germline loops: CDR1 SGHTA, CDR2 FQGNSA. Trimming removed 1 base from V and 5 bases from J, with 11 bases in between. The CDR3 DNA reads TGTGCCAGCAGCTTAGACAGGGAGGGGTATGGCTACACCTTC. This sequence encodes CASSLDREGYGYTF.

V usage is TRBV11-2 and J usage is TRBJ1-6, with D tentatively TRBD1 (5 bases). Germline loops: CDR1 SGHAT, CDR2 FQNNGV. Trimming stripped 1 base from V and 8 bases from J, with 18 bases between. The CDR3 is 17 amino acids. Here the CDR3 DNA reads TGTGCCAGCAGCTTAGGGACCTCTGGCCAGGGTGATTCACCCCTCCACTTT. It is translated as CASSLGTSGQGDSPLHF.

The J gene is TRBJ2-1, the V gene TRBV6-5, with 10 bases fitting TRBD2. V was pared by 8 bases and J by 8 bases, with 9 bases of the junction left unmatched. The CDR3 has 14 amino acids. CDR1 is MNHEY, CDR2 SVGAGI, per germline. The CDR3 sequence is CASWSGGALDEQFF. CDR3 bases: TGTGCCAGCTGGAGCGGGGGGGCCTTGGATGAGCAGTTCTTC.

Comments on this clone: The sample has other DNA sequences that encode this CDR3 too. The chain recombines TRBV9 with TRBJ1-1, with D unclear. The V end lost 0 bases, the J end lost 0 bases, and 6 bases lay between the germline ends. The CDR3 loop spans 14 amino acids. Germline loops: CDR1 SGDLS, CDR2 YYNGEE. Here the CDR3 reads CASSVDPVNTEAFF. The DNA for the CDR3 is TGTGCCAGCAGCGTAGATCCGGTGAACACTGAAGCTTTCTTT.

V is TRBV2 and J is TRBJ2-3; 9 bases fit TRBD2. Looked up from germline, CDR1 is SNHLY and CDR2 is FYNNEI. J was trimmed by 4 bases and V by 7 bases; bases with no gene match: 3. CDR3 size: 13 residues. CDR3 in DNA: TGTGCCAGCACTAGCGGGGCGGCAGATACGCAGTATTTT. Amino acid sequence: CASTSGAADTQYF.

The chain couples TRBV25-1 to TRBJ1-2; D might be TRBD1 (5 bases). Germline V CDR1 and CDR2: MGHDK, SYGVNS. The V gene lost 2 bases and the J gene lost 6 bases, with 7 bases spanning the gap. The CDR3 totals 12 residues. The CDR3 is CASSETGDGYTF. The CDR3 DNA sequence: TGTGCCAGCAGTGAAACAGGAGATGGCTACACCTTC.

The V and J genes are TRBV6-5 and TRBJ2-2; tentative D call: TRBD2 (5 bases). Germline lookup yields CDR1 MNHEY and CDR2 SVGAGI. This CDR3 has 13 residues. V was pared by 6 bases and J by 3 bases, with 8 bases between. CDR3 coding DNA: TGTGCCAGCAGGGAGGCTTACACCGGGGAGCTGTTTTTT. Residues: CASREAYTGELFF.

J is TRBJ1-3 and V is TRBV3-1 (or the pseudogene TRBV3-2); D not resolved. Between the trimmed V and J ends, which lost 2 bases and 0 bases, there was a span of 14 bases. CDR1 is LGHDT and CDR2 is YNNKEL in the germline V gene (reference sequence). This CDR3 has 17 amino acids. The DNA of the CDR3 is TGTGCCAGCAGCCAATATGGCGGCGCTGACTCTGGAAACACCATATATTTT. This encodes CASSQYGGADSGNTIYF.

V and J are TRBV11-2 and TRBJ2-3; 9 bases agree with TRBD1. This CDR3 spans 15 amino acids. V lost 4 bases to trimming and J lost 2 bases; unmatched junction nucleotides: 4. Germline V gene data show CDR1 as SGHAT and CDR2 as FQNNGV. CDR3 sequence reads: CASSSGTGLTDTQYF. For the CDR3, the DNA is TGTGCCAGCAGCTCTGGGACAGGGCTCACAGATACGCAGTATTTT.